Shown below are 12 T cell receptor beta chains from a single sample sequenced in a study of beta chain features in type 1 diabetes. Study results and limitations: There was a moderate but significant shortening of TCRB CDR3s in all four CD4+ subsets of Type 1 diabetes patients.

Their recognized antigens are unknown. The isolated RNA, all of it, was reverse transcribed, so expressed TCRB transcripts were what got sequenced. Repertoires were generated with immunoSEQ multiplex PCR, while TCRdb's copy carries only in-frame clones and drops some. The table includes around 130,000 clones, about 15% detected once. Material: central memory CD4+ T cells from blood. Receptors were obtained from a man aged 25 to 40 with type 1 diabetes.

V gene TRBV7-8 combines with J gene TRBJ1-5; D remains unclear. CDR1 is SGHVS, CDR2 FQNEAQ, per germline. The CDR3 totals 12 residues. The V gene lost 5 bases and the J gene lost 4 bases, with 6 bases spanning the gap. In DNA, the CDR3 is TGTGCCAGCAGCCTCAATAATCAGCCCCAGCATTTT. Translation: CASSLNNQPQHF.

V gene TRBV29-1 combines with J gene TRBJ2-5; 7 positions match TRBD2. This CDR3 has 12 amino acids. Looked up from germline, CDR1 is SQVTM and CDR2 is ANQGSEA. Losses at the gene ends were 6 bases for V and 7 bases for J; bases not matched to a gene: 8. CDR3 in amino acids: CSVGTTKRTQYF. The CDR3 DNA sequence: TGCAGCGTCGGGACTACCAAAAGGACCCAGTACTTC.

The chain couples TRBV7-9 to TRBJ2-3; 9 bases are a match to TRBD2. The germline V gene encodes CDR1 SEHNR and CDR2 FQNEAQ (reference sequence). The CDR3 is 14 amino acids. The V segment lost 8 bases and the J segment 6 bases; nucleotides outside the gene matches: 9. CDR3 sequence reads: CASLIAGAGDTQYF. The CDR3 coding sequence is TGTGCCAGCTTGATAGCGGGGGCCGGGGATACGCAGTATTTT.

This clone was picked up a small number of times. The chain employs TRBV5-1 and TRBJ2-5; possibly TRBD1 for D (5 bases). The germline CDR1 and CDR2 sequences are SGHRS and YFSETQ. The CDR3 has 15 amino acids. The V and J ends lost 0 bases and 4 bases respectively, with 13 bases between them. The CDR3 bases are TGCGCCAGCAGCTTGGCCAGTCAGGGCGTAGAGACCCAGTACTTC. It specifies CASSLASQGVETQYF.

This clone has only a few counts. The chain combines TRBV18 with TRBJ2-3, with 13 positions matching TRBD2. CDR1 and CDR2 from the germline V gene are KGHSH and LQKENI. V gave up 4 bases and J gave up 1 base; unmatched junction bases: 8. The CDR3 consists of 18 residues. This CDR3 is CASSRRTSGGVGTDTQYF. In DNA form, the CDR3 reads TGTGCCAGCTCACGTCGGACTAGCGGGGGAGTAGGCACAGATACGCAGTATTTT.

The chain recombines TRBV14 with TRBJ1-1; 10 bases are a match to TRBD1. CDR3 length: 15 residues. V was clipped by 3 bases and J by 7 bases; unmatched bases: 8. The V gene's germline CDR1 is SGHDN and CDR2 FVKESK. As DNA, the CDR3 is TGTGCCAGCAGCCAGAGGGACAGGGGATTAAGTGAAGCTTTCTTT. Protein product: CASSQRDRGLSEAFF.

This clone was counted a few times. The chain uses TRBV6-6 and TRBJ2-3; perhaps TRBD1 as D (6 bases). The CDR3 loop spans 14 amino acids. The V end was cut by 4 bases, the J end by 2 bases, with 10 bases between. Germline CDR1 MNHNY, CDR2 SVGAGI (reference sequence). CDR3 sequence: CASSSGQYTDTQYF. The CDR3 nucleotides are TGTGCCAGCAGTTCCGGACAGTACACAGATACGCAGTATTTT.

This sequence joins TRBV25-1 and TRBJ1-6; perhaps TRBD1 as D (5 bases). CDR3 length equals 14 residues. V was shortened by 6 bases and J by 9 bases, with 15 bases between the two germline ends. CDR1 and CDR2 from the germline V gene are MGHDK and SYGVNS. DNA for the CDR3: TGTGCCAGCAGGGGGGAAGTGGACGCTTCACCCCTCCACTTT. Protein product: CASRGEVDASPLHF.

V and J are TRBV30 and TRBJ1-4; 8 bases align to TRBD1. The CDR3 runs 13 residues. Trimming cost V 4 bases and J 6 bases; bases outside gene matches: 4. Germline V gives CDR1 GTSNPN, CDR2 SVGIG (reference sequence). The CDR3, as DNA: TGTGCCTGGACTGGACAGGGCTATGAAAAACTGTTTTTT. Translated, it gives CAWTGQGYEKLFF.

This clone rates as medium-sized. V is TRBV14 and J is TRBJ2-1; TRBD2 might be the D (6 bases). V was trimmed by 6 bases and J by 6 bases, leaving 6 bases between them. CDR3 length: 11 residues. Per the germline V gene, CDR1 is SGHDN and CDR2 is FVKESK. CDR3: CASRGGNEQFF. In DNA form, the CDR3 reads TGTGCCAGCAGGGGAGGCAATGAGCAGTTCTTC.

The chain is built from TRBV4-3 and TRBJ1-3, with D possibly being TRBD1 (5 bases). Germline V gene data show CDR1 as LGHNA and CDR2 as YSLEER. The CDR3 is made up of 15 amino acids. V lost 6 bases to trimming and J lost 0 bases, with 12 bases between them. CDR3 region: CASRSGATSGNTIYF. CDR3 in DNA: TGCGCCAGCAGGTCCGGGGCCACCTCTGGAAACACCATATATTTT.

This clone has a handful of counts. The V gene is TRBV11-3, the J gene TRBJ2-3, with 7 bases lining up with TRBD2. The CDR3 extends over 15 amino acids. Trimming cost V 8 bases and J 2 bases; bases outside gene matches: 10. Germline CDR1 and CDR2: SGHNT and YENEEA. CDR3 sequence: CASQYLADYTDTQYF. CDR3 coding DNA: TGTGCCAGCCAATATCTAGCGGACTACACAGATACGCAGTATTTT.